These 12 T cell receptor beta chains share one sample of origin, sequenced in a study of blood T cell repertoires in COVID-19 (dated by TCRdb to the early 2020s). Library preparation employed the immunoSEQ multiplex PCR assay. TCRdb mirrors the immuneACCESS table, restricted to in-frame sequences. Some clones are absent from its copies; in checked studies, under half trace to an unresolved V gene, and the reason for the others is unknown. The sample table shows roughly 90,000 clones, and roughly 87% are seen once. The biggest ten clones account for approximately 5.6% of the sample. Material: peripheral blood. The receptors shown here come from a woman of 80 years or more with active COVID-19.

This clone was observed a single time. The CDR3 protein is CSVRRQGHTEAFF. The CDR3 nucleotides read TGCAGCGTTCGTAGGCAGGGTCACACTGAAGCTTTCTTT. The genes are TRBV29-1 and TRBJ1-1; possible D gene TRBD1, 5 bases. This CDR3 has 13 residues. V was pared by 5 bases and J by 3 bases, with 13 bases between. Germline loops: CDR1 SQVTM, CDR2 ANQGSEA.

As for this clone: The final CDR3 position lacks the conserved phenylalanine or tryptophan, pointing to a likely read error. The DNA is omitted, as the CDR3 cannot be located on it reliably, and the CDR3 follows TCRdb's listing. V gene TRBV6-6 combines with J gene TRBJ2-7; no check of the table's D call, TRBD2, against the DNA was made. Germline-derived CDR1 and CDR2 are MNHNY and SVGAGI (reference sequence). The CDR3 length is 12 residues, termini included. CDR3 sequence reads: CASSYLRKTHWR.

The chain couples TRBV7-9 to TRBJ2-3; D call uncertain. Trimming shortened V by 1 base and J by 0 bases, and 8 bases separated the two germline ends. This CDR3 has 15 residues. CDR1 SEHNR and CDR2 FQNEAQ come from the germline V gene (reference sequence). The CDR3 region has the DNA TGTGCCAGCAGCTTAGGGGCTCCCAGCACAGATACGCAGTATTTT. Its translation is CASSLGAPSTDTQYF.

The chain carries TRBV27 and TRBJ2-3; D perhaps matches TRBD1 (7 bases). Germline assignment: CDR1 MNHEY and CDR2 SMNVEV (reference sequence). Between the trimmed V and J ends, which lost 3 bases and 2 bases, there was a span of 18 bases. The CDR3 covers 17 residues. Written as DNA, the CDR3 is TGTGCCAGCAGTTTTTCAGGGGGGCGCATCAACACAGATACGCAGTATTTT. Its translation: CASSFSGGRINTDTQYF.

Written as DNA, the CDR3 is TGTGCCACCAGCGGACAGTACACCGGGGAGCTGTTTTTT. It is translated as CATSGQYTGELFF. The rearrangement uses TRBV24-1 and TRBJ2-2; maybe TRBD1 (6 bases). The CDR3 is 13 residues long. Germline V gene lookup returns CDR1 KGHDR and CDR2 SFDVKD. V was shortened by 7 bases and J by 3 bases, with 8 bases between the two germline ends.

As regards this clone: One end of the junction is discordant with germline, which a read error may explain. The CDR3, as DNA: TGTGCCAGCAGTTACGGCCCAGGTCGCGGGTGGGAGGTTTTT. Translated: CASSYGPGRGWEVF. V usage is TRBV6-5 and J usage is TRBJ1-5; no reliable D call. CDR1 is MNHEY, CDR2 SVGAGI, per germline. The CDR3 extends over 14 amino acids.

In DNA, the CDR3 is TGTGCCAGCAGTTACTCTGTTAAGAATGAGGACGAGCAGTACTTC. Protein sequence: CASSYSVKNEDEQYF. V usage is TRBV6-5 and J usage is TRBJ2-7, with D unresolved. Trimming took off 0 bases at V and 5 bases at J, with 14 bases between the two ends. This CDR3 contains 15 residues. Germline-derived CDR1 and CDR2 are MNHEY and SVGAGI.

The rearrangement uses TRBV9 and TRBJ2-7, with D possibly matching TRBD1 (5 bases). Germline V gene data show CDR1 as SGDLS and CDR2 as YYNGEE. The CDR3 covers 13 residues. Trimming shortened V by 4 bases and J by 7 bases, and 15 bases separated the two germline ends. In DNA form, the CDR3 reads TGTGCCAGCAGCTGGGCACAGGCATCTGAGCAGTACTTC. Its translation: CASSWAQASEQYF.

The J gene is TRBJ2-1, the V gene TRBV19; TRBD2 matches at 11 bases. From germline, CDR1 is LNHDA and CDR2 SQIVND (reference sequence). V was clipped by 5 bases and J by 6 bases; unmatched bases: 6. The CDR3 is made up of 15 amino acids. In DNA, the CDR3 is TGTGCCAGTAGTGCGGGACTAGCGGAAATCAATGAGCAGTTCTTC. It is translated as CASSAGLAEINEQFF.

The V gene is TRBV4-1, the J gene TRBJ2-1, with 9 nucleotides matching TRBD1. CDR1 is MGHRA and CDR2 is YSYEKL in the germline V gene. Trimming took 3 bases from V and 4 from J; bases not matched to a gene: 13. The CDR3 has 18 amino acids. CDR3 residues: CASSHPGTGTGNYNEQFF. The DNA for the CDR3 is TGCGCCAGCAGCCACCCCGGGACTGGGACAGGGAATTACAATGAGCAGTTCTTC.

As DNA, the CDR3 is TGCGCCAGCAGCCTGGAAGAGACAGGGGTAATTGGGGCCAACGTCCTGACTTTC. This encodes CASSLEETGVIGANVLTF. The V call is TRBV4-3, the J call TRBJ2-6, with 8 bases identical to TRBD1. This CDR3 has 18 residues. V gave up 4 bases and J gave up 3 bases; unmatched junction bases: 11. Germline V gene lookup returns CDR1 LGHNA and CDR2 YSLEER.

The chain is built from TRBV7-9 and TRBJ1-2; TRBD1 agrees at 8 bases. V dropped 6 bases and J dropped 3; count of bases not matched to a gene: 6. CDR1 SEHNR and CDR2 FQNEAQ come from the germline V gene (reference sequence). The CDR3 totals 14 residues. This chain's CDR3 is CASRSTGEDYGYTF. The CDR3 DNA is TGTGCCAGCAGGTCGACAGGGGAGGACTATGGCTACACCTTC.